Presented here are 3 T cell receptor beta chains from one specimen sequenced in a study of T cells in women clearing cervical HPV infection. Only in-frame clones appear in the TCRdb table, and some are missing; sequencing was by immunoSEQ multiplex PCR. This table holds around 37,000 clones. The sequenced material came from blood buffy coat. These receptors all come from a woman aged 18 to 75 with a cervical HPV16 infection that either progressed to CIN3+ or cleared (not recorded which).

A remark on this clone: The sequenced fragment ends 3 residues before the CDR3 boundary, so the rest is inferred from the germline J gene. V is TRBV7-2 and J is TRBJ2-4, with 8 bases that match TRBD2. From germline, CDR1 is SGHTA and CDR2 FQGNSA. The CDR3 extends over 12 amino acids. The part of the CDR3 DNA that was read is TGTGCCAGCAGCTTAGAGCGGGAGACT. Its translation: CASSLERET. The CDR3 in full is CASSLERETQYF.

Details on this clone: Sequencing ends 3 residues short of the CDR3 end; the germline J gene provides the rest. This rearrangement joins TRBV28 to TRBJ2-6; a weak D match, TRBD1 (6 bases). With 6 bases removed from V and 4 bases from J, the gap between germline ends came to 10 bases. Germline loops: CDR1 MDHEN, CDR2 SYDVKM. This CDR3 comprises 14 residues. Partial CDR3 DNA: TGTGCCAGCAGAACAGGGCTCGGGGCCAACGTC. It encodes CASRTGLGANV. The whole CDR3 sequence reads CASRTGLGANVLTF.

The covered CDR3 bases are TGTGCCAGCAGTGGGGAGGCGACGCAGGGGACTGAA. It specifies CASSGEATQGTE. The whole CDR3 protein reads CASSGEATQGTEAFF. The rearrangement links TRBV12-3 or TRBV12-4 to TRBJ1-1, with D maybe TRBD1 (6 bases). The read ends 3 residues early relative to the CDR3; the germline J gene fills the gap. CDR3 length: 15 amino acids. Trimming took off 5 bases at V and 5 bases at J, with 18 bases between the two ends.